A selection of T cell receptor beta chains follows, all from one sample in a study of blood T cell repertoires in COVID-19. Produced via immunoSEQ multiplex PCR; TCRdb's table is partial and in-frame only. The repertoire holds roughly 86,000 clones, with over 75% as singletons. The sample comprised peripheral blood. The receptors here all came from a woman older than 75 with COVID-19, enrolled during active disease. Both conserved end residues are part of each CDR3. Each record gives: V gene, clone size, J gene, D gene, CDR3 DNA, CDR3 protein. D genes are given only for firm matches. Clone size is not always given. Where it is, it says once, few, many or a class for expanded clones.

V: TRBV6-1
size: .
J: TRBJ2-7
D: .
DNA: TGTGCCAGCAGTGAGCAGGAGGGGGCCATCGAGCAGTACTTC
CDR3: CASSEQEGAIEQYF

V: TRBV18
size: .
J: TRBJ1-4
D: .
DNA: TGTGCCAGCTCACTTTTAAGCGACGAAAAACTGTTTTTT
CDR3: CASSLLSDEKLFF

V: TRBV20-1
size: .
J: TRBJ1-1
D: TRBD1
DNA: TGCAGTGCTAGTGACACAGGGGGCAAAGCTGAAGCTTTCTTT
CDR3: CSASDTGGKAEAFF

V: TRBV3-1/TRBV3-2
size: few
J: TRBJ1-1
D: .
DNA: TGTGCCAGCAGCCAAGAATCTCCGCCAGAACAGAACACTGAAGCTTTCTTT
CDR3: CASSQESPPEQNTEAFF

V: TRBV5-4
size: once
J: TRBJ2-5
D: TRBD2
DNA: TGTGCCAGCAGCCCTCCGCATGGCGGGGGACAAGAGACCCAGTACTTC
CDR3: CASSPPHGGGQETQYF

V: TRBV7-2
size: once
J: TRBJ2-3
D: TRBD2
DNA: TGTGCCAGCAGCTTAGGACTAGCGGGGCCTAGCACAGATACGCAGTATTTT
CDR3: CASSLGLAGPSTDTQYF

V: TRBV9
size: .
J: TRBJ2-1
D: .
DNA: TGTGCCAGCAGCGACGGGAGAAAGATCGACAATGAGCAGTTCTTC
CDR3: CASSDGRKIDNEQFF

V: TRBV6-6
size: .
J: TRBJ2-7
D: TRBD1
DNA: TGTGCCAGCAGTTACGGTAGGGGGCGGTTCGAGCAGTACTTC
CDR3: CASSYGRGRFEQYF

V: TRBV19
size: .
J: TRBJ1-2
D: .
DNA: TGTGCCAGTAGGGGCAGAGCTAACTATGGCTACACCTTC
CDR3: CASRGRANYGYTF

V: TRBV28
size: .
J: TRBJ2-5
D: .
DNA: TGTGCCAGCAGTCTATCCGGGATCCTCCAAGAGACCCAGTACTTC
CDR3: CASSLSGILQETQYF

V: TRBV11-2
size: .
J: TRBJ2-1
D: .
DNA: TGTGCCAGCAGCTTAGTTGCGAGCGTGCAGTTCTTC
CDR3: CASSLVASVQFF

V: TRBV7-2
size: .
J: TRBJ1-2
D: TRBD1
DNA: TGTGCCAGCACCCTTGACAGGGGCCGGGGTGGCTACACCTTC
CDR3: CASTLDRGRGGYTF

V: TRBV12-3/TRBV12-4
size: once
J: TRBJ1-5
D: .
DNA: TGTGCCAGCAGTTTGGGGGGGATCGGGCCCCAGCATTTT
CDR3: CASSLGGIGPQHF

V: TRBV28
size: .
J: TRBJ1-2
D: .
DNA: TGTGCCAGCAGCACATTGGGAGTGAGACTCTATGGCTACACCTTC
CDR3: CASSTLGVRLYGYTF

V: TRBV2
size: .
J: TRBJ2-5
D: .
DNA: TGTGCCAGCAGTGAAGCGCACGGCGGGGGCGAGACCCAGTACTTC
CDR3: CASSEAHGGGETQYF

V: TRBV5-6
size: .
J: TRBJ2-7
D: TRBD1
DNA: TGTGCCAGCAGCTTTTTGGGGACAGGATCCTACGAGCAGTACTTC
CDR3: CASSFLGTGSYEQYF

V: TRBV7-8
size: .
J: TRBJ1-1
D: TRBD1
DNA: TGTGCCAGCAGCTTAGGGGGACAGGGGTTCACTGAAGCTTTCTTT
CDR3: CASSLGGQGFTEAFF

V: TRBV5-1
size: .
J: TRBJ2-1
D: TRBD2
DNA: TGCGCCAGCAGCTTGACGCAGACTAGCGTTTACAATGAGCAGTTCTTC
CDR3: CASSLTQTSVYNEQFF

V: TRBV10-3
size: .
J: TRBJ2-3
D: .
DNA: TGTGCCGCCAGGGGCGGACTAGGTACAGATACGCAGTATTTT
CDR3: CAARGGLGTDTQYF

V: TRBV19
size: .
J: TRBJ2-5
D: TRBD1
DNA: TGTGCCAGTCTGGACAGGGGGCGCGGGGAGACCCAGTACTTC
CDR3: CASLDRGRGETQYF

V: TRBV5-5
size: once
J: TRBJ1-3
D: TRBD1
DNA: TGTGCCAGCAGACTGGAAGGGGGCCCTGGAAACACCATATATTTT
CDR3: CASRLEGGPGNTIYF

V: TRBV10-3
size: .
J: TRBJ2-2
D: TRBD2
DNA: TGTGCCATCAGTGGTAGCGGGAGATTTGGAACCGGGGAGCTGTTTTTT
CDR3: CAISGSGRFGTGELFF

V: TRBV5-1
size: .
J: TRBJ2-5
D: .
DNA: TGCGCCAGCAGCTCATCATCCGGGGTACAAGAGACCCAGTACTTC
CDR3: CASSSSSGVQETQYF

V: TRBV18
size: .
J: TRBJ2-1
D: .
DNA: TGTGCCAGCTCACCACAGAACCTATACAATGAGCAGTTCTTC
CDR3: CASSPQNLYNEQFF

V: TRBV6-1
size: .
J: TRBJ1-2
D: .
DNA: TGTGCCAGCAGTGAAATAGGAGGTCTAGGTGGCTACACCTTC
CDR3: CASSEIGGLGGYTF

V: TRBV29-1
size: .
J: TRBJ2-3
D: TRBD2
DNA: TGCAGCGTCGTTAGCGGGAGTACAGATACGCAGTATTTT
CDR3: CSVVSGSTDTQYF

V: TRBV18
size: .
J: TRBJ1-4
D: .
DNA: TGTGCCAGCTCACCACTCTCGGTATCCGAAAAACTGTTTTTT
CDR3: CASSPLSVSEKLFF

V: TRBV3-1/TRBV3-2
size: .
J: TRBJ2-7
D: TRBD2
DNA: TGTGCCAGCAGCCAAGAAGGACTAGCGGGGGGTTACGAGCAGTACTTC
CDR3: CASSQEGLAGGYEQYF

V: TRBV21-1
size: once
J: TRBJ1-1
D: .
DNA: TGTGCCAGCAACCGACTTCCTAGGTTGACTGAAGCTTTCTTT
CDR3: CASNRLPRLTEAFF

V: TRBV6-5
size: .
J: TRBJ1-2
D: .
DNA: TGTGCCAGCACCGCATTACAGGTGGCTTATGGCTACACCTTC
CDR3: CASTALQVAYGYTF

V: TRBV9
size: .
J: TRBJ1-2
D: .
DNA: TGTGCCAGCAGCGCTCTTACAGCAAATGGCTACACCTTC
CDR3: CASSALTANGYTF

V: TRBV30
size: .
J: TRBJ1-4
D: TRBD1
DNA: TGTGCCTGGAATCAGGGGGCTTCTAATGAAAAACTGTTTTTT
CDR3: CAWNQGASNEKLFF

V: TRBV5-5
size: few
J: TRBJ1-5
D: .
DNA: TGTGCCAGCAGCTTGGCTCCCCCGGATCAGCCCCAGCATTTT
CDR3: CASSLAPPDQPQHF

V: TRBV19
size: .
J: TRBJ2-6
D: .
DNA: TGTGCCAGTAAAGTACAGAGCTCTGGGGCCAACGTCCTGACTTTC
CDR3: CASKVQSSGANVLTF

V: TRBV27
size: .
J: TRBJ1-2
D: .
DNA: TGTGCCAGCAGTTTATCGGCAACTGGGGCAGGGGATAACTATGGCTACACCTTC
CDR3: CASSLSATGAGDNYGYTF

V: TRBV24-1
size: .
J: TRBJ1-2
D: .
DNA: TGTGCCACAGGAGGGGCTAACTATGGCTACACCTTC
CDR3: CATGGANYGYTF

V: TRBV18
size: .
J: TRBJ2-7
D: TRBD1
DNA: TGTGCCAGCTCACGAACAGGGGTGGACGAGCAGTACTTC
CDR3: CASSRTGVDEQYF

V: TRBV7-7
size: .
J: TRBJ1-3
D: .
DNA: TGTGCTAGCAGCCACGGACTCGGAAACACCATATATTTT
CDR3: CASSHGLGNTIYF

V: TRBV7-9
size: few
J: TRBJ1-5
D: .
DNA: TGTGCCAGCAGCCTCCGAGGGGGACCAAATCAGCCCCAGCATTTT
CDR3: CASSLRGGPNQPQHF

V: TRBV6-5
size: .
J: TRBJ2-7
D: .
DNA: TGTGCCAGCAGGGGCAGTTCCTACGAGCAGTACTTC
CDR3: CASRGSSYEQYF

V: TRBV7-2
size: .
J: TRBJ2-3
D: TRBD2
DNA: TGTGCCAGCAGCTTATATTCTGCGGGGGGGCTTGCAGATACGCAGTATTTT
CDR3: CASSLYSAGGLADTQYF

V: TRBV7-7
size: once
J: TRBJ2-5
D: .
DNA: TGTGCCAGCAGCCCCCTCAGACAGGCCCAAGAGACCCAGTACTTC
CDR3: CASSPLRQAQETQYF

V: TRBV5-1
size: .
J: TRBJ2-3
D: TRBD2
DNA: TGCGCCAGCAGCTTGCCGACTAGCGACCTCGCAGATACGCAGTATTTT
CDR3: CASSLPTSDLADTQYF

V: TRBV10-3
size: .
J: TRBJ2-1
D: TRBD1
DNA: TGTGCCATCAGCTCGGGACAGGGGGCGATCAATGAGCAGTTCTTC
CDR3: CAISSGQGAINEQFF

V: TRBV6-6
size: .
J: TRBJ2-2
D: TRBD2
DNA: TGTGCCAGCATCACCGCGGGGGGGGAGACCGGGGAGCTGTTTTTT
CDR3: CASITAGGETGELFF

V: TRBV19
size: once
J: TRBJ2-5
D: .
DNA: TGTGCCAGTAGGCCAGGGGCTAACCAAGAGACCCAGTACTTC
CDR3: CASRPGANQETQYF

V: TRBV7-2
size: .
J: TRBJ1-3
D: .
DNA: TGTGCCAGCAGCTCCTACAGCTCTGGAAACACCATATATTTT
CDR3: CASSSYSSGNTIYF

V: TRBV15
size: .
J: TRBJ2-6
D: TRBD1
DNA: TGTGCCACCAGCAGAGTGGTTGGGACAGGGCACTCACCGGGGGCCAACGTCCTGACTTTC
CDR3: CATSRVVGTGHSPGANVLTF

V: TRBV28
size: .
J: TRBJ2-3
D: TRBD2
DNA: TGTGCCAGCAAGGGGTGGAAGCGGGGCGGCACTAGCACAGATACGCAGTATTTT
CDR3: CASKGWKRGGTSTDTQYF

V: TRBV30
size: .
J: TRBJ1-6
D: .
DNA: TGTGCCTGGAGTGTGGGGGACAAACGGAATTCACCCCTCCACTTT
CDR3: CAWSVGDKRNSPLHF

V: TRBV7-3
size: .
J: TRBJ2-3
D: TRBD1
DNA: TGTGCCAGCAGCTTAATCGCAGGGGGAGATACGCAGTATTTT
CDR3: CASSLIAGGDTQYF

V: TRBV18
size: .
J: TRBJ2-3
D: TRBD2
DNA: TGTGCCAGCTCACCACTTGCGGGAGGGAGAACAGATACGCAGTATTTT
CDR3: CASSPLAGGRTDTQYF

V: TRBV7-3
size: once
J: TRBJ2-3
D: TRBD2
DNA: TGTGCCAGCAGCACAGGACTAGCGGGAGGCACAGATACGCAGTATTTT
CDR3: CASSTGLAGGTDTQYF

V: TRBV18
size: .
J: TRBJ1-4
D: .
DNA: TGTGCCAGCTCACTCACGTCAGGGGATTTAGATGAAAAACTGTTTTTT
CDR3: CASSLTSGDLDEKLFF

V: TRBV9
size: .
J: TRBJ1-3
D: TRBD1
DNA: TGTGCCAGCGGGACAGGGAGCTCTGGAAACACCATATATTTT
CDR3: CASGTGSSGNTIYF